The entry below gives a single T cell receptor beta chain sequence along with its context. These data are taken from a study of T-cell reconstitution after alpha-beta-depleted transplantation in children. V shed 3 bases, J shed 9 bases, and the junction held 11 bases outside the gene matches. The CDR3 loop spans 15 amino acids. Germline CDR1 reads MGHDK; CDR2 reads SYGVNS. TCRbeta library construction was performed incorporating unique molecular identifiers. TCRdb analysed the PCR reads with MiXCR anew, one entry per CDR3 protein. The data hold some 220,000 distinct CDR3 sequences, with approximately 9.5% observed a single time.

Source: PBMCs from the stem cell graft donor, taken from the stem cell graft. V gene TRBV25-1 combines with J gene TRBJ2-1; 7 bases fit TRBD1. The source is a human donor who donated a stem cell graft to a child with acute lymphoblastic leukemia. The CDR3 spells CASSETLGQAGEQFF. Here the CDR3 DNA reads TGTGCCAGCAGTGAGACACTCGGACAGGCGGGTGAGCAGTTCTTC.